The clone carrying this TCR beta chain was seen at least ten times. Its antigen remains unidentified. With V trimmed by 4 bases and J by 7 bases, 10 bases remained unmatched. The V gene's germline CDR1 is MNHNS and CDR2 SASEGT. The CDR3 sequence is 17 residues long. The data originate from a study of T cells in Graves' hyperthyroidism and ophthalmopathy. TCR beta CDR3 region amplification was performed from RNA transcripts. RT-PCR in the first round (using the HTBI primer set) targeted the TCR CDR3. TCRdb reprocessed the multiplex PCR reads via MiXCR and lists one record per CDR3 protein. The sample yields some 300,000 distinct CDR3 sequences, approximately 15% seen once. Stable Graves' hyperthyroidism meant no ophthalmopathy progression within 18 months. Among the patients, aged 18 to 65, hyperthyroidism was newly diagnosed and had lasted under 2 months. Overall study findings and caveats: Blood also carried most thyroid clonotypes expanded above 0.001. A model of 13 V-J features distinguished ophthalmopathy from stable hyperthyroidism.

Sequenced material: blood. The chain links TRBV6-1 to TRBJ2-1; 13 nucleotides match TRBD2. The TCR comes from a woman in her forties with Graves' hyperthyroidism. For the CDR3, the DNA is TGTGCCAGCAGTGGAGCCTTGATACTAGCGGGAGGGAATGAGCAGTTCTTC. Its protein is CASSGALILAGGNEQFF.